This T cell receptor beta chain came from a study of T cells after yellow fever vaccination. TCRdb itself ran the 5' RACE reads through MiXCR, one entry per CDR3 protein. This sample has 310,000 or so distinct CDR3 sequences, with about 6.9% found just once. This clonotype has a count of ten or more. Its antigen is not identified. The V end lost 4 bases, the J end lost 5 bases, and 21 bases lay between the germline ends. This CDR3 is 16 amino acids long. CDR1 and CDR2 (germline): SGHNT, YYREEE (reference sequence). Study findings and constraints: The booster saw the reappearance of most primary-vaccination clones (roughly 95% CD4, around 88% CD8). The study noted that FACS-sorted repertoires could contain abundant clonotypes contaminating from the bulk population.

The starting material was PBMCs, obtained around 45 days after the first yellow fever vaccination. The rearrangement links TRBV5-4 to TRBJ2-5, with D perhaps matching TRBD2 (5 bases). This receptor was obtained from a man younger than 35 who received the YFV17D yellow fever vaccine. CDR3 coding DNA: TGTGCCAGCAGCCCCTACTCCCGACCTAGGGAGGAGACCCAGTACTTC. This translates into CASSPYSRPREETQYF.